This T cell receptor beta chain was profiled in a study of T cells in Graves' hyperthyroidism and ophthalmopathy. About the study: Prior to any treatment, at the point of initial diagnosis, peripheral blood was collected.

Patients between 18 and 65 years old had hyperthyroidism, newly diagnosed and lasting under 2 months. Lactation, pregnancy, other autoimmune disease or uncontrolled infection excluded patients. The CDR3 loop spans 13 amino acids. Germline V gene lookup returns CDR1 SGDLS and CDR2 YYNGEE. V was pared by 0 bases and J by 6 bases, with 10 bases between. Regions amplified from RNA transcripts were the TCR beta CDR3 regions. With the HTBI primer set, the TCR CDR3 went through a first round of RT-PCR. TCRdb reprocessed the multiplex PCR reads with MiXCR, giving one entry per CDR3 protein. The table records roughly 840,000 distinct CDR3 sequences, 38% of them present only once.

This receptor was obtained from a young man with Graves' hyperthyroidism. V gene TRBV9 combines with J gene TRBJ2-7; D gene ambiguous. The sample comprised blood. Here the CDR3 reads CASSVEYSSEQYF. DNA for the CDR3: TGTGCCAGCAGCGTAGAATATAGCTCCGAGCAGTACTTC.